This T cell receptor beta chain was captured by sequencing in a study of identical twins. Notes on the study in general: Clonotypes of the beta chain that were abundant in cord blood carried fewer insertions (memory repertoires showed none). Zero-insertion analyses were open to partial confounding by invariant MAIT and iNKT cells. Conclusions were based on cross-sectional statistical analysis, without following the same donors.

This clonotype was picked up many times. What it recognizes is unknown. One entry per CDR3 protein, called by TCRdb with MiXCR from the 5' RACE reads. The data show 140,000 to 150,000 distinct CDR3 sequences, around 3.5% seen once. The CDR3 contains 14 residues. The V segment lost 6 bases and the J segment 5 bases; nucleotides outside the gene matches: 7. Per germline, CDR1 MNHNS and CDR2 SASEGT. This sequence originates from a young man in good health. The rearrangement joins TRBV6-1 to TRBJ1-3, with 7 bases aligning to TRBD1. Material: memory T cells sorted from blood. DNA for the CDR3: TGTGCCAGCAGCCTACAGGGGAAGCGAAACACCATATATTTT. It yields the protein CASSLQGKRNTIYF.